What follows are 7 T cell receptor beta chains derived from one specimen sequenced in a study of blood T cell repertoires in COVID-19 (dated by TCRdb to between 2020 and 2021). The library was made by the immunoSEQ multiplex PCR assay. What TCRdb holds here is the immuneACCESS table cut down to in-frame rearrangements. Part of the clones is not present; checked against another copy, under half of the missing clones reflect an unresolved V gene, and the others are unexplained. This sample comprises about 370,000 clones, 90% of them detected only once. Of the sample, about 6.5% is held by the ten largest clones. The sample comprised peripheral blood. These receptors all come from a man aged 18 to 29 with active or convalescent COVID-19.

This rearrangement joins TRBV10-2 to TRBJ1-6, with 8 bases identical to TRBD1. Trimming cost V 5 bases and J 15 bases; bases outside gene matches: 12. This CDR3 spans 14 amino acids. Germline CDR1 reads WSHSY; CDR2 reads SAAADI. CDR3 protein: CASSLDRVQANLHF. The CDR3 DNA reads TGCGCCAGCAGTCTGGACAGGGTTCAGGCTAACCTCCACTTT.

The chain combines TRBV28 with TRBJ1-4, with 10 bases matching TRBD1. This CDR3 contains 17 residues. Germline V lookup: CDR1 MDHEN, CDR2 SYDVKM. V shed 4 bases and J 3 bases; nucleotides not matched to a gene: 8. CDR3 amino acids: CASSSSTGGRPNEKLFF. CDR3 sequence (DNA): TGTGCCAGCAGTTCCTCGACAGGGGGCCGGCCTAATGAAAAACTGTTTTTT.

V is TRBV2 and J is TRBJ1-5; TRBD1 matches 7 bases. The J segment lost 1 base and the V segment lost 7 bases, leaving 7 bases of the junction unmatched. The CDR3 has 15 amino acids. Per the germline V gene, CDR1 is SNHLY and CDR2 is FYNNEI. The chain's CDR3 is CASKLGTDSNQPQHF. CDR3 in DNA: TGTGCCAGCAAACTAGGGACAGACAGCAATCAGCCCCAGCATTTT.

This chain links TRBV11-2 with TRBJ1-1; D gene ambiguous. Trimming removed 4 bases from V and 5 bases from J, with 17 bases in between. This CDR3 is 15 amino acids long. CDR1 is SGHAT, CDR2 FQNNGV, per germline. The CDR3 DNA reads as TGTGCCAGCAGCTCCCATATAGGAGGGTATACTGAAGCTTTCTTT. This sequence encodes CASSSHIGGYTEAFF. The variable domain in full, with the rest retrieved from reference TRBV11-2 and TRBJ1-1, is EAGVAQSPRYKIIEKRQSVAFWCNPISGHATLYWYQQILGQGPKLLIQFQNNGVVDDSQLPKDRFSAERLKGVDSTLKIQPAKLEDSAVYLCASSSHIGGYTEAFFGQGTRLTVV.

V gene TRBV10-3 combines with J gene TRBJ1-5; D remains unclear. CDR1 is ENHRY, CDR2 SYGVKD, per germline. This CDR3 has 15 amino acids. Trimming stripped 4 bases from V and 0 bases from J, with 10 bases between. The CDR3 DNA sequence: TGTGCCATCAGTGCCACGGGAGATAGCAATCAGCCCCAGCATTTT. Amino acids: CAISATGDSNQPQHF.

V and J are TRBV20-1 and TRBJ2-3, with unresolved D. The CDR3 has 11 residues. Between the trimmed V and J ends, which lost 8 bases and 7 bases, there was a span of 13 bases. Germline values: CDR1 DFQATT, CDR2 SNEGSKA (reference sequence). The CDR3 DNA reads TGCAGTCCGAACCCCAGTCATACGCAGTATTTT. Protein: CSPNPSHTQYF.

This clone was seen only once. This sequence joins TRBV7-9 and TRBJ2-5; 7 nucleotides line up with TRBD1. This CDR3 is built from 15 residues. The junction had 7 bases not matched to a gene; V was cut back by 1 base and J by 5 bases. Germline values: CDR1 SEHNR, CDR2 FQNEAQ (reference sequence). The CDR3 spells CASSLVTGEWETQYF. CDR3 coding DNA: TGTGCCAGCAGCTTAGTTACAGGGGAGTGGGAGACCCAGTACTTC.